A single sample gave rise to the 10 T cell receptor beta chains below, sequenced in a study of T cells in narcolepsy. Method: immunoSEQ multiplex PCR; TCRdb's copy keeps in-frame clones and lacks some. This sample yields 30,000 or so clones, of which roughly four fifths are seen a single time; about 0.9% belongs to the top ten. Sample: CD45RA- memory CD4+ T cells from PBMCs. All receptors come from a human donor with narcolepsy.

V usage is TRBV4-2 and J usage is TRBJ2-4; possible D gene TRBD2, 7 bases. Germline CDR1 LGHNA, CDR2 YNFKEQ. V was cut by 0 bases and J by 7 bases, with 13 bases left in between. The CDR3 loop spans 15 amino acids. CDR3 protein: CASSQESGGGNIQYF. The CDR3 DNA is TGTGCCAGCAGCCAAGAGTCGGGGGGCGGGAACATTCAGTACTTC.

V is TRBV11-3 and J is TRBJ2-3; D possibly matches TRBD1 or TRBD2 (5 bases each). In germline, CDR1 is SGHNT, CDR2 YENEEA. CDR3 length equals 17 residues. Trimming shortened V by 5 bases and J by 0 bases, and 18 bases separated the two germline ends. CDR3 DNA sequence: TGTGCCAGCAGCCAAGGGACCACCACCGGGAGCACAGATACGCAGTATTTT. Protein: CASSQGTTTGSTDTQYF. Full variable domain (rest looked up from reference TRBV11-3 and TRBJ2-3): EAGVVQSPRYKIIEKKQPVAFWCNPISGHNTLYWYLQNLGQGPELLIRYENEEAVDDSQLPKDRFSAERLKGVDSTLKIQPAELGDSAVYLCASSQGTTTGSTDTQYFGPGTRLTVL.

This clone turned up a few times. The chain couples TRBV2 to TRBJ1-1; D is unresolved. The V and J ends lost 7 bases and 5 bases respectively, with 11 bases between them. The CDR3 sequence is 12 residues long. CDR1 is SNHLY, CDR2 FYNNEI, per germline. The CDR3 here is CASTEVRTEAFF. For the CDR3, the DNA is TGTGCCAGCACAGAAGTGAGGACTGAAGCTTTCTTT.

This clone has just a few counts. The chain combines TRBV10-3 with TRBJ1-1; a weak D match, TRBD1 (6 bases). Deletions cut 11 bases from V and 1 base from J, with 11 bases between. The CDR3 is 12 residues long. Germline CDR1 is ENHRY and CDR2 is SYGVKD. CDR3 sequence reads: CASGQRNTEAFF. CDR3 bases: TGTGCCTCCGGACAGCGGAACACTGAAGCTTTCTTT.

V gene TRBV12-5 combines with J gene TRBJ2-6; D possibly uses TRBD1 or TRBD2 (5 bases each). V was clipped by 3 bases and J by 0 bases, with 6 bases between them. CDR3 length equals 15 residues. Germline lookup yields CDR1 LGHNT and CDR2 FRNRAP. The CDR3 is CASGLGTSGANVLTF. The DNA for the CDR3 is TGTGCTAGTGGTTTAGGGACCTCTGGGGCCAACGTCCTGACTTTC.

This CDR3 reads CASSLRAYNQPQHF. In DNA, the CDR3 is TGTGCCAGCAGCCTCCGTGCGTACAATCAGCCCCAGCATTTT. The V gene is TRBV28, the J gene TRBJ1-5, with D unresolved. Per germline, CDR1 MDHEN and CDR2 SYDVKM. This CDR3 comprises 14 residues. V was trimmed by 6 bases and J by 3 bases, leaving 12 bases between them. Full variable domain (remainder filled in from reference TRBV28 and TRBJ1-5): DVKVTQSSRYLVKRTGEKVFLECVQDMDHENMFWYRQDPGLGLRLIYFSYDVKMKEKGDIPEGYSVSREKKERFSLILESASTNQTSMYLCASSLRAYNQPQHFGDGTRLSIL.

This chain uses TRBV5-4 with TRBJ2-3; TRBD2 agrees at 8 bases. With V trimmed by 4 bases and J by 5 bases, 9 bases remained unmatched. The CDR3 loop spans 15 amino acids. Per the germline V gene, CDR1 is SGHNT and CDR2 is YYREEE (reference sequence). CDR3 in DNA: TGTGCCAGCAGCCCGGGGGGCGGGGGGATAGATACGCAGTATTTT. As protein: CASSPGGGGIDTQYF.

V is TRBV7-6 and J is TRBJ2-5; 10 positions match TRBD1. CDR3 size: 14 residues. Germline CDR1 and CDR2: SGHVS and FNYEAQ. Germline trimming cut 4 bases from V and 6 bases from J; bases unmatched to any gene: 5. In DNA, the CDR3 is TGTGCCAGCAGCTCAGGGACAGGGGCAAAGACCCAGTACTTC. It encodes CASSSGTGAKTQYF.

CDR3 region: CASSLKLLTEETQYF. The CDR3 DNA is TGTGCCAGCAGCTTAAAATTGTTAACCGAAGAGACCCAGTACTTC. The chain has TRBV11-3 and TRBJ2-5; D call uncertain. The V gene lost 2 bases and the J gene lost 3 bases, with 13 bases spanning the gap. This CDR3 contains 15 residues. Looked up from germline, CDR1 is SGHNT and CDR2 is YENEEA.

The chain joins TRBV6-5 to TRBJ1-1; D is undetermined. The V end was cut by 5 bases, the J end by 1 base, with 5 bases between. This CDR3 region has 12 residues. Germline-derived CDR1 and CDR2 are MNHEY and SVGAGI. CDR3 coding DNA: TGTGCCAGCAGTCGCGGGAACACTGAAGCTTTCTTT. Translated, it gives CASSRGNTEAFF.